Below are 27 T cell receptor beta chains sequenced from a single sample in a study of blood T cells in healthy people across ages. A second PCR, run for roughly 6 to 11 cycles, used a sample-barcoded 5' primer plus a J-beta primer mix. TCRdb passed the 5' RACE reads through MiXCR, listing each CDR3 protein once. The sample contains around 500,000 distinct CDR3 sequences, around half of which appear only once. Sequenced material: blood. Receptors were obtained from a man aged 80 or over in good health.

The CDR3 region is CASSLEQVPYNEQFF. CDR3 sequence (DNA): TGTGCCAGCAGCTTAGAACAGGTGCCCTACAATGAGCAGTTCTTC. V usage is TRBV7-3 and J usage is TRBJ2-1; tentatively, D is TRBD1 (5 bases). Looked up from germline, CDR1 is SGHTA and CDR2 is FQGTGA. CDR3 length: 15 residues. With 2 bases removed from V and 2 bases from J, the gap between germline ends came to 10 bases.

The chain joins TRBV19 to TRBJ2-7, with D tentatively TRBD1 (7 bases). Trimming took off 5 bases at V and 3 bases at J, with 23 bases between the two ends. The V gene's germline CDR1 is LNHDA and CDR2 SQIVND (reference sequence). The CDR3 is made up of 17 amino acids. This chain's CDR3 is CASSSPSQGGVVYEQYF. DNA of the CDR3: TGTGCCAGTAGTTCACCCTCCCAGGGGGGCGTTGTCTACGAGCAGTACTTC.

This clonotype occurred a few times. Here the CDR3 DNA reads TGTGCCAGCAGCCAAGATTGGGGGTACATCAATCAGCCCCAGCATTTT. Residues: CASSQDWGYINQPQHF. The chain is built from TRBV14 and TRBJ1-5, with D perhaps matching TRBD1 (5 bases). The CDR3 length is 16 residues. Deletions cut 0 bases from V and 3 bases from J, with 12 bases between. CDR1 and CDR2 from the germline V gene are SGHDN and FVKESK.

This chain connects TRBV9 to TRBJ1-5; D call uncertain. CDR1 is SGDLS and CDR2 is YYNGEE in the germline V gene. The ends were cut back, 0 bases at V and 0 bases at J, with 10 bases in the middle. This CDR3 has 16 residues. CDR3 protein: CASSVGSDYSNQPQHF. DNA for the CDR3: TGTGCCAGCAGCGTAGGATCAGATTATAGCAATCAGCCCCAGCATTTT.

This clonotype came up many times. This may be a read error, as it is one base from a much larger clone. The V and J genes are TRBV6-6 and TRBJ2-5, with a possible D match to TRBD2 (5 bases). The CDR3 totals 14 residues. V lost 5 bases, J lost 11 bases, and 21 bases lay in between. Germline-derived CDR1 and CDR2 are MNHNY and SVGAGI (reference sequence). For the CDR3, the DNA is TGTGCCAGCAGTCCTTCCCTAGCCCGCAATGAGCAGTACTTC. It is translated as CASSPSLARNEQYF.

The CDR3 bases are TGCAGCGTTGATAGCGGGACAGGGGGCGCAGATACGCAGTATTTT. Translating it yields CSVDSGTGGADTQYF. The chain joins TRBV29-1 to TRBJ2-3, with 12 nucleotides matching TRBD1. V lost 3 bases and J lost 4; bases outside the gene matches: 5. Germline CDR1 is SQVTM and CDR2 is ANQGSEA. The CDR3 extends over 15 amino acids.

In its sample, this clonotype was seen many times. CDR3 sequence (DNA): TGTGCCAGCAGCGCTAGTGGGAGGGCCGGGAATGAGCAGTTCTTC. Its protein is CASSASGRAGNEQFF. The chain is built from TRBV13 and TRBJ2-1; 7 bases agree with TRBD2. V lost 5 bases and J lost 7; bases outside the gene matches: 11. Germline CDR1 PRHDT, CDR2 FYEKMQ (reference sequence). The CDR3 length is 15 residues. The full variable domain, with the rest looked up from reference TRBV13 and TRBJ2-1, is AAGVIQSPRHLIKEKRETATLKCYPIPRHDTVYWYQQGPGQDPQFLISFYEKMQSDKGSIPDRFSAQQFSDYHSELNMSSLELGDSALYFCASSASGRAGNEQFFGPGTRLTVL.

V is TRBV2 and J is TRBJ2-7, with 12 bases lining up with TRBD2. Germline V CDR1 and CDR2: SNHLY, FYNNEI. V shed 6 bases and J 2 bases; nucleotides not matched to a gene: 5. The CDR3 is 15 residues long. Here the CDR3 reads CASRAASGRAYEQYF. CDR3 nucleotide sequence: TGTGCCAGCAGGGCCGCTAGCGGGAGGGCCTACGAGCAGTACTTC.

This clonotype came up once. The V gene is TRBV9, the J gene TRBJ1-1; weak D call: TRBD1 (5 bases). Germline V gene data show CDR1 as SGDLS and CDR2 as YYNGEE. The CDR3 length is 16 residues. V lost 0 bases, J lost 0 bases, and 12 bases lay in between. CDR3 coding DNA: TGTGCCAGCAGCGTAGATCCTCAGGGAGTGAACACTGAAGCTTTCTTT. Its translation: CASSVDPQGVNTEAFF.

Ten or more counts support this clonotype. This rearrangement joins TRBV2 to TRBJ1-2; 8 nucleotides match TRBD1. The CDR3 has 14 residues. Germline-derived CDR1 and CDR2 are SNHLY and FYNNEI. V lost 4 bases to trimming and J lost 7 bases; unmatched junction nucleotides: 8. The CDR3 region is CASSVEDRASGYTF. The CDR3 coding sequence is TGTGCCAGCAGTGTGGAGGACAGGGCTTCTGGCTACACCTTC.

This clonotype has more than one count but fewer than ten. The V call is TRBV15, the J call TRBJ2-3; TRBD1 or TRBD2 may be the D gene (6 bases each). The CDR3 extends over 15 amino acids. From germline, CDR1 is LNHNV and CDR2 YYDKDF (reference sequence). The ends were cut back, 0 bases at V and 6 bases at J, with 13 bases in the middle. In nucleotides, the CDR3 is TGTGCCACCAGCAGAGAGTATCAGGGGAGGGATACGCAGTATTTT. Translating it yields CATSREYQGRDTQYF.

The rearrangement uses TRBV24-1 and TRBJ2-3; possibly TRBD1 for D (5 bases). The germline V gene has CDR1 KGHDR and CDR2 SFDVKD. V shed 1 base and J shed 4 bases, with 17 bases lying between them. This CDR3 is built from 17 residues. The CDR3 is CATSDFPSGHIPDTQYF. The CDR3 bases are TGTGCCACCAGTGATTTCCCTTCCGGACATATCCCAGATACGCAGTATTTT.

The gene calls are TRBV27 and TRBJ2-5; the D gene could be TRBD1 or TRBD2 (5 bases each). The length of the CDR3 is 14 residues. Trimming stripped 6 bases from V and 10 bases from J, with 21 bases between. Germline V gene data show CDR1 as MNHEY and CDR2 as SMNVEV (reference sequence). CDR3 DNA: TGTGCCAGCAGCCCCTTTGTTGGCCCTGGGGGCCAGTACTTC. Amino acids: CASSPFVGPGGQYF.

The chain has TRBV20-1 and TRBJ2-1; 10 nucleotides agree with TRBD2. The CDR3 has 15 amino acids. V trimming: 2 bases; J trimming: 6 bases; junction bases outside the gene matches: 7. Germline V CDR1 and CDR2: DFQATT, SNEGSKA (reference sequence). CDR3 amino acids: CSARPLAGGPNEQFF. In DNA, the CDR3 is TGCAGTGCTAGACCATTAGCGGGGGGACCCAATGAGCAGTTCTTC.

This clonotype was recorded a few times. The V call is TRBV6-5, the J call TRBJ2-6; 8 nucleotides align to TRBD2. The CDR3 is 15 residues long. Trimming at V came to 6 bases and at J to 4 bases, leaving 5 bases not matched to a gene. Germline V gene sequence: CDR1 MNHEY, CDR2 SVGAGI. CDR3 loop: CASRRSGGGANVLTF. The CDR3 DNA sequence: TGTGCCAGCAGACGATCGGGGGGGGGGGCCAACGTCCTGACTTTC.

The chain uses TRBV20-1 and TRBJ2-1; D might be TRBD1 or TRBD2, each matching 6 bases. This CDR3 region has 13 residues. Germline V gene lookup returns CDR1 DFQATT and CDR2 SNEGSKA (reference sequence). Trimming took off 3 bases at V and 4 bases at J, with 10 bases between the two ends. The CDR3 loop is CSASEGGYNEQFF. The CDR3 DNA reads TGCAGTGCTAGTGAGGGGGGTTACAATGAGCAGTTCTTC.

This clonotype was counted only a few times. The chain combines TRBV11-3 with TRBJ2-3; 8 bases match TRBD1. This CDR3 region has 15 residues. The germline V gene has CDR1 SGHNT and CDR2 YENEEA. J lost 7 bases, V lost 0 bases, and 6 bases had no gene match. CDR3 DNA sequence: TGTGCCAGCAGCTTAGAAAGGACAGGGATCCATACGCAGTATTTT. Its protein product is CASSLERTGIHTQYF.

The rearrangement uses TRBV6-5 and TRBJ2-2; 8 bases fit TRBD1. Trimming at V came to 7 bases and at J to 6 bases, leaving 10 bases not matched to a gene. CDR3 length: 15 amino acids. Germline V gene lookup returns CDR1 MNHEY and CDR2 SVGAGI. The CDR3 loop reads CASTPRTGWAGELFF. The CDR3 DNA sequence: TGTGCCAGCACCCCAAGGACAGGGTGGGCCGGGGAGCTGTTTTTT.

The V call is TRBV10-3, the J call TRBJ1-3, with D maybe TRBD1 (6 bases). CDR3 length: 15 amino acids. V was trimmed by 7 bases and J by 2 bases, leaving 15 bases between them. Germline CDR1 is ENHRY and CDR2 is SYGVKD. As DNA, the CDR3 is TGTGCCATCACCCAGCGGGGGGGCCCTGGAAACACCATATATTTT. Translation: CAITQRGGPGNTIYF.

The chain joins TRBV7-9 to TRBJ2-3; 8 bases match TRBD2. Looked up from germline, CDR1 is SEHNR and CDR2 is FQNEAQ (reference sequence). V was pared by 2 bases and J by 5 bases, with 3 bases of the junction left unmatched. The CDR3 runs 14 residues. The CDR3 DNA is TGTGCCAGCAGCTTATTCGCGGGAGGAGATACGCAGTATTTT. Translated, it gives CASSLFAGGDTQYF.

In its sample, this clonotype was seen a few times. The genes are TRBV6-2 or TRBV6-3 and TRBJ2-7; D unresolved. The J call may not be correct, given that the DNA end is closer to TRBJ2-5. The CDR3 contains 17 residues. Germline lookup yields CDR1 MNHEY and CDR2 SVGEGT. CDR3 sequence reads: CASSYLRPRTVEETQYF. DNA for the CDR3: TGTGCCAGCAGTTACCTCCGACCCCGTACGGTAGAAGAGACCCAGTACTTC.

The chain carries TRBV28 and TRBJ2-1, with 8 bases aligning to TRBD2. Losses at the gene ends were 5 bases for V and 7 bases for J; bases not matched to a gene: 10. The CDR3 is made up of 15 amino acids. Germline loops: CDR1 MDHEN, CDR2 SYDVKM. CDR3 coding DNA: TGTGCCAGCAGTCACCCCAGCGGGAGTAAAAATGAGCAGTTCTTC. Amino acid sequence: CASSHPSGSKNEQFF.

The rearrangement joins TRBV6-5 to TRBJ1-3, with a possible D match to TRBD1 (5 bases). V gave up 0 bases and J gave up 8 bases, with 14 bases separating them. The length of the CDR3 is 15 residues. CDR1 and CDR2 from the germline V gene are MNHEY and SVGAGI. In DNA, the CDR3 is TGTGCCAGCAGTTACTCCTGGCAGGGAGAAGACACCATATATTTT. Protein: CASSYSWQGEDTIYF.

This clonotype has just a few counts. V gene TRBV7-2 combines with J gene TRBJ2-3; D unresolved. Germline values: CDR1 SGHTA, CDR2 FQGNSA. CDR3 length: 15 amino acids. V dropped 6 bases and J dropped 6 bases, with 19 bases sitting between them. The DNA of the CDR3 is TGTGCCAGCAGTTGGAGCACCCCCCCCTGGGATACGCAGTATTTT. It translates to CASSWSTPPWDTQYF.

The chain employs TRBV7-2 and TRBJ1-2; possible D gene TRBD1, 6 bases. CDR3 length: 14 residues. V shed 1 base and J shed 5 bases, with 11 bases lying between them. CDR1 SGHTA and CDR2 FQGNSA come from the germline V gene. CDR3 DNA: TGTGCCAGCAGCTTAGATCAGGGGAGGTATGGCTACACCTTC. Its translation is CASSLDQGRYGYTF.

This clonotype has a handful of counts. The chain uses TRBV27 and TRBJ1-6; the D is unclear. V lost 4 bases, J lost 6 bases, and 13 bases lay in between. Germline loops: CDR1 MNHEY, CDR2 SMNVEV (reference sequence). The CDR3 length is 15 residues. CDR3 in amino acids: CASSYPTGINSPLHF. The CDR3 DNA is TGTGCCAGCAGTTACCCGACGGGCATTAATTCACCCCTCCACTTT.

The chain is built from TRBV3-1 and TRBJ2-1; 12 bases align to TRBD2. J was trimmed by 7 bases and V by 4 bases; bases with no gene match: 11. Germline V lookup: CDR1 LGHDT, CDR2 YNNKEL (reference sequence). This CDR3 comprises 17 residues. The CDR3 here is CASSRASGRAEWNEQFF. CDR3 coding DNA: TGTGCCAGCAGCCGTGCTAGCGGGAGGGCCGAGTGGAATGAGCAGTTCTTC.